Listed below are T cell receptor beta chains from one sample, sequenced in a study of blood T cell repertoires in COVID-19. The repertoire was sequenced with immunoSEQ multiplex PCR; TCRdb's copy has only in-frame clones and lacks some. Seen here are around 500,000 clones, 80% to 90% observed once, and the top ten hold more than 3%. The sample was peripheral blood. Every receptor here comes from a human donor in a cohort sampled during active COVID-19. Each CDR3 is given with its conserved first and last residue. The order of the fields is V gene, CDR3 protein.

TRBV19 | CASTPWDSTSSGNTIYF
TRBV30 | CAWSVQPYGYTF
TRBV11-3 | CASSAGQSTDTQYF
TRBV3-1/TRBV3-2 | CASSQDPQGPEQYF
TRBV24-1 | CATSDTGTGSSEQYF
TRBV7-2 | CASSRRQGYEQYF
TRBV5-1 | CASSDTRSSSYNEQFF
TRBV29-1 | CSVEEQGLGTEAFF
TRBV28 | CASSLMRAMSLHF
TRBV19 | CASNGGNTIYF
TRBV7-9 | CASSLDHGGGYTF
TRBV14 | CASSLQASSKQYF
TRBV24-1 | CATSDTKGLAGTSSYNEQFF
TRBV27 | CASSLGAPYEQYF
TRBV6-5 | CASSYSGQPSTEAFF
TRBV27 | CASSLHGTGAYEQYF